What follows are 9 T cell receptor beta chains derived from one specimen sequenced in a study of siplizumab effects on memory and regulatory T cells (dated by TCRdb to between 2019 and 2020). Library preparation used the immunoSEQ multiplex PCR assay. The table comes from immuneACCESS by way of TCRdb, which keeps in-frame sequences with V and J called. Part of the clones is missing from these tables; in studies checked, under half for an unresolved V gene and the rest for unknown reasons. In all, the sample holds roughly 100,000 clones, and around 90% of those were seen once. The top ten constitute more than 0.95% of the sample. Sequencing was performed on CD4+ T cells sorted from blood. These receptors were obtained from a human donor in good health.

This clone was seen once. The V and J genes are TRBV28 and TRBJ2-1; a possible D gene is TRBD2 (6 bases). Germline lookup yields CDR1 MDHEN and CDR2 SYDVKM. The CDR3 runs 14 residues. Trimming took off 6 bases at V and 4 bases at J, with 13 bases between the two ends. The CDR3 nucleotides read TGTGCCAGCAGGGTCGGGACTGATTACAATGAGCAGTTCTTC. Translation gives CASRVGTDYNEQFF.

V usage is TRBV25-1 and J usage is TRBJ2-4; the match to TRBD1 covers 8 bases. Germline CDR1 reads MGHDK; CDR2 reads SYGVNS. With 4 bases clipped from V and 8 bases from J, the junction kept 10 bases outside the gene matches. This CDR3 comprises 15 residues. The CDR3 coding sequence is TGTGCCAGCAGTGGGCACAGGGGGAATTTGGACATTCAGTACTTC. This translates into CASSGHRGNLDIQYF.

The chain carries TRBV15 and TRBJ1-1, with 11 bases lining up with TRBD1. Germline-derived CDR1 and CDR2 are LNHNV and YYDKDF (reference sequence). Losses at the gene ends were 2 bases for V and 6 bases for J; bases not matched to a gene: 17. The CDR3 is 19 residues long. The CDR3: CATSRPQRATGQGVSEAFF. Here the CDR3 DNA reads TGTGCCACCAGCAGACCGCAGCGGGCCACGGGACAGGGGGTGTCTGAAGCTTTCTTT.

The chain links TRBV28 to TRBJ2-2; D is uncertain. Germline assignment: CDR1 MDHEN and CDR2 SYDVKM. CDR3 size: 15 residues. V lost 3 bases to trimming and J lost 0 bases, with 8 bases between them. CDR3 sequence: CASSFGTANTGELFF. The CDR3 region has the DNA TGTGCCAGCAGTTTCGGAACGGCGAACACCGGGGAGCTGTTTTTT.

The chain carries TRBV27 and TRBJ2-5, with 9 bases fitting TRBD1. The CDR3 totals 18 residues. Germline V CDR1 and CDR2: MNHEY, SMNVEV (reference sequence). V lost 4 bases, J lost 5 bases, and 17 bases stayed unmatched. The CDR3 coding sequence is TGTGCCAGCAGTTCGACCGGGACAGGGCATCTCTTGCGGGAGACCCAGTACTTC. Protein sequence: CASSSTGTGHLLRETQYF.

V usage is TRBV6-5 and J usage is TRBJ2-1; TRBD2 matches at 7 bases. The J segment lost 6 bases and the V segment lost 1 base, leaving 3 bases of the junction unmatched. Germline values: CDR1 MNHEY, CDR2 SVGAGI. This CDR3 comprises 14 residues. The CDR3, as DNA: TGTGCCAGCAGTTACTTGGGGGGGGGCAATGAGCAGTTCTTC. This translates into CASSYLGGGNEQFF.

The chain is built from TRBV28 and TRBJ2-7; D possibly uses TRBD1 or TRBD2 (6 bases each). The V and J ends lost 1 base and 4 bases respectively, with 14 bases between them. The CDR3 extends over 15 amino acids. Germline V lookup: CDR1 MDHEN, CDR2 SYDVKM. CDR3 sequence (DNA): TGTGCCAGCAGTTTATTTCGGGGGCGGATATACGAGCAGTACTTC. It yields the protein CASSLFRGRIYEQYF.

This clone was observed a handful of times. Written as DNA, the CDR3 is TGTGCCAGCTCCAGGAGACCCACAGATACGCAGTATTTT. It encodes CASSRRPTDTQYF. This chain links TRBV18 with TRBJ2-3; D is ambiguous. V was clipped by 6 bases and J by 2 bases, with 9 bases between them. This CDR3 comprises 13 residues. Germline assignment: CDR1 KGHSH and CDR2 LQKENI. The full variable domain, completed using reference TRBV18 and TRBJ2-3, is NAGVMQNPRHLVRRRGQEARLRCSPMKGHSHVYWYRQLPEEGLKFMVYLQKENIIDESGMPKERFSAEFPKEGPSILRIQQVVRGDSAAYFCASSRRPTDTQYFGPGTRLTVL.

This sequence joins TRBV18 and TRBJ1-1; D possibly corresponds to TRBD1 (5 bases). Germline CDR1 KGHSH, CDR2 LQKENI. The CDR3 covers 17 residues. The germline V and J ends were trimmed by 0 bases and 0 bases, with 14 bases remaining between them. The CDR3 reads CASSPPRAGTMNTEAFF. For the CDR3, the DNA is TGTGCCAGCTCACCACCGAGGGCAGGGACTATGAACACTGAAGCTTTCTTT.